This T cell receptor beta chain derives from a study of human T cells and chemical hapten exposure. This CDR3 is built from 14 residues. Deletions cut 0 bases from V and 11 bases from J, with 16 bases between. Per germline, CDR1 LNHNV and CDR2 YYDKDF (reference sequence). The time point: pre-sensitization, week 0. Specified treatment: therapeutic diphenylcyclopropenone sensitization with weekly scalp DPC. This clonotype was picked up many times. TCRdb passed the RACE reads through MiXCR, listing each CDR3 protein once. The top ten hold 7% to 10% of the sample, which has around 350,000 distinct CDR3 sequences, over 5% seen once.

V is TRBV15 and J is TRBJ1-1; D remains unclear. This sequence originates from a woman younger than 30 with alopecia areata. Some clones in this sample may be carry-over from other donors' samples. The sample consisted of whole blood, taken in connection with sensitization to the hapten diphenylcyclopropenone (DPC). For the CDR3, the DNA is TGTGCCACCAGCAGAGATCGGCCTGTTCGTGGGGCTTTCTTT. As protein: CATSRDRPVRGAFF.